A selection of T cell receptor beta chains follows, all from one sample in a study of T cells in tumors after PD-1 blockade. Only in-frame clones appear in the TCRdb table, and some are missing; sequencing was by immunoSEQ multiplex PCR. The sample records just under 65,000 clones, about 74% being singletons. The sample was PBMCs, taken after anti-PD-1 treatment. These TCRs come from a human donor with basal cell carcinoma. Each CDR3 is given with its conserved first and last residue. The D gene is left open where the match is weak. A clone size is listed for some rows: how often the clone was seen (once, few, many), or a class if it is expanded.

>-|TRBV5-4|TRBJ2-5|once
TGTGCCAGCAGCTTGCCCGGGACCGGCGGAGAGACCCAGTACTTC
CASSLPGTGGETQYF
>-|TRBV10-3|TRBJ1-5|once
TGTGCCATCAGTGAATTCGAAGCGAATCAGCCCCAGCATTTT
CAISEFEANQPQHF
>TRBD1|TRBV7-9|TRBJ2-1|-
TGTGCCAGCAGCCTGAACCCGGCCGGGACAGGGTTGCATGAGCAGTTCTTC
CASSLNPAGTGLHEQFF
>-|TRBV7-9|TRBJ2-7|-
TGTGCCAGCAGCTTAGAGGGGGGGCCACACGAGCAGTACTTC
CASSLEGGPHEQYF
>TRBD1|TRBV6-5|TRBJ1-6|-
TGTGCCAGCAACCGACAGGGGGCCCCTGTCCACTTT
CASNRQGAPVHF
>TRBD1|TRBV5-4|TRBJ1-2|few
TGTGCCAGCAGCCACGGACAGGGCAACTATGGCTACACCTTC
CASSHGQGNYGYTF
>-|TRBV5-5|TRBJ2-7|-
TGTGCCAGCAGCTTGGAAGACTACGAGCAGTACTTC
CASSLEDYEQYF
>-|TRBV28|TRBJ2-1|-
TGTGCCAGCACCAAAGGGGGGGTCAATGAGCAGTTCTTC
CASTKGGVNEQFF
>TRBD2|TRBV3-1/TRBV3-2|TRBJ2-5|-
TGTGCCAGCAAACGTAGCGGGGGGGAATATCAAGAGACCCAGTACTTC
CASKRSGGEYQETQYF
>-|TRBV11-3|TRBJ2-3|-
TGTGCCAGCAGCCCCTCTGGAGGAGATACGCAGTATTTT
CASSPSGGDTQYF
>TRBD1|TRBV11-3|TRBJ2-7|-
TGTGCCAGCAGCTTAGGGCCGGGACAGGGGAGCGAGCAGTACTTC
CASSLGPGQGSEQYF
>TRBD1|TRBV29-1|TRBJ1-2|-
TGCAGCGTACGGACAGGGGGTAACTATGGCTACACCTTC
CSVRTGGNYGYTF
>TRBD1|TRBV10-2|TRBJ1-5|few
TGCGCCAGCACCGTGACAGGGAACCAGCCCCAGCATTTT
CASTVTGNQPQHF
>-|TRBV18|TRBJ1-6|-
TGTGCCAGCTCCCCCGGACTGAAAAGCTCCTATAATTCACCCCTCCACTTT
CASSPGLKSSYNSPLHF
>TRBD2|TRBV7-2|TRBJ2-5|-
TGTGCCAGCAGCCATCGGGGGGGCGAAGAGACCCAGTACTTC
CASSHRGGEETQYF
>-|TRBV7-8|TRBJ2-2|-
TGTGCCAGCAGCCCCCGGGGGTTTACGAACACCGGGGAGCTGTTTTTT
CASSPRGFTNTGELFF
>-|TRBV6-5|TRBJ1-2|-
TGTGCCAGCAGTTACTCGGATGGCATCTATGGCTACACCTTC
CASSYSDGIYGYTF
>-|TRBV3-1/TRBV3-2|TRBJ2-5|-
TGTGCCACCCAGAAGTACCAAGAGACCCAGTACTTC
CATQKYQETQYF
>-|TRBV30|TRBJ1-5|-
TGTGCCTGGAGCAGACAGAGCTACAATCAGCCCCAGCATTTT
CAWSRQSYNQPQHF
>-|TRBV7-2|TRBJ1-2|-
TGTGCCAGCAGCTCGAGTTTCAGGCAGGGTGACTATGGCTACACCTTC
CASSSSFRQGDYGYTF
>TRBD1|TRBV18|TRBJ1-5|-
TGTGCCAGCTCACCGGACAGGGGGCAAAACAATCAGCCCCAGCATTTT
CASSPDRGQNNQPQHF
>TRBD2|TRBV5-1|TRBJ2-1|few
TGCGCCAGCAGCTTGGTTTTAGCGGGGAGGGATGAGCAGTTCTTC
CASSLVLAGRDEQFF
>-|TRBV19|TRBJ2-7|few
TGTGCCAGTAGTATAGAGCGGGGTTACGAGCAGTACTTC
CASSIERGYEQYF
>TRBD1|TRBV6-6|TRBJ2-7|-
TGTGCCAGCAGTTACCCCCGGACAGGGGACTACGAGCAGTACTTC
CASSYPRTGDYEQYF
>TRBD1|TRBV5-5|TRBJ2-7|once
TGTGCCAGCAGCGCCTTGACAGGGGCTTCAGATGAGCAGTACTTC
CASSALTGASDEQYF
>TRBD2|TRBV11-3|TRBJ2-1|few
TGTGCCAGCAGGAAGGCGGGGGGGCCCTACAATGAGCAGTTCTTC
CASRKAGGPYNEQFF
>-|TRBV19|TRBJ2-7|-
TGTGCCAGTAGTATAGATCCGGGACGGGTATTGGACGAGCAGTACTTC
CASSIDPGRVLDEQYF
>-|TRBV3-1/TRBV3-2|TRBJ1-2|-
TGTGCCAGCAGCCAAGAAAAAAGTCCACCGGTCTATGGCTACACCTTC
CASSQEKSPPVYGYTF
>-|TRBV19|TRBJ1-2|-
TGTGCCAGTATGAGTCATGTGGCCGTTAACTATGGCTACACCTTC
CASMSHVAVNYGYTF
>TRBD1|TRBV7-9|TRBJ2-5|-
TGTGCCAGCAGCGCAGCTCAGGGGGCTGGGGTAGAGACCCAGTACTTC
CASSAAQGAGVETQYF